Presented here are 29 T cell receptor beta chains from one specimen sequenced in a study of blood T cell repertoires in COVID-19. The repertoire was sequenced with immunoSEQ multiplex PCR; TCRdb's copy has only in-frame clones and lacks some. The repertoire includes 62,000 or so clones, 65% to 90% of them detected once, and over 1.1% sits in the top ten. Sample: peripheral blood. These receptors were taken from a woman between 55 and 75 years old with acute or convalescent COVID-19.

This clone was counted once. This chain uses TRBV5-4 with TRBJ1-1, with 11 positions matching TRBD1. Germline CDR1 is SGHNT and CDR2 is YYREEE (reference sequence). The length of the CDR3 is 17 residues. V shed 8 bases, J shed 1 base, and the junction held 13 bases outside the gene matches. The CDR3 reads CARRTGGVCPSNTEAFF. The CDR3 DNA sequence: TGTGCCAGAAGGACAGGGGGCGTCTGTCCATCGAACACTGAAGCTTTCTTT.

V and J are TRBV3-1 (or the pseudogene TRBV3-2) and TRBJ2-1, with D possibly matching TRBD1 (6 bases). Germline V gives CDR1 LGHDT, CDR2 YNNKEL (reference sequence). The CDR3 is 19 amino acids. V lost 0 bases, J lost 0 bases, and 18 bases lay in between. CDR3 sequence: CASSQERGKLSSSYNEQFF. CDR3 bases: TGTGCCAGCAGCCAAGAGAGGGGGAAGCTGTCGAGCTCCTACAATGAGCAGTTCTTC.

The V and J genes are TRBV5-6 and TRBJ2-4; 8 nucleotides match TRBD2. The CDR3 has 15 residues. Trimming removed 6 bases from V and 7 bases from J; junction bases left unmatched: 12. Germline assignment: CDR1 SGHDT and CDR2 YYEEEE. CDR3 protein: CASTSPGLAENIQYF. As DNA, the CDR3 is TGTGCCAGCACCTCCCCAGGACTAGCTGAGAACATTCAGTACTTC.

CDR3 sequence (DNA): TGCGCCAGCAGTGAGTCCCGCGGGGGGTACACCGGGGAGCTGTTTTTT. Protein: CASSESRGGYTGELFF. The J gene is TRBJ2-2, the V gene TRBV10-1, with 8 bases that match TRBD2. The CDR3 sequence is 16 residues long. From germline, CDR1 is WNHNN and CDR2 SYGVQD (reference sequence). The J segment lost 3 bases and the V segment lost 0 bases, leaving 3 bases of the junction unmatched.

This chain uses TRBV18 with TRBJ1-2, with D possibly TRBD1 on 5 matching bases. Germline V gives CDR1 KGHSH, CDR2 LQKENI. This CDR3 region has 13 residues. Trimming removed 3 bases at V and 6 bases at J, with 11 bases between. The CDR3 nucleotides are TGTGCCAGCTCACCTGGGCAGGGTAATGGCTACACCTTC. It codes for CASSPGQGNGYTF.

The gene calls are TRBV24-1 and TRBJ1-5; 8 bases align to TRBD1. The trim removed 3 bases at V and 3 bases at J, leaving 6 bases unmatched. The CDR3 is made up of 16 amino acids. Germline CDR1 KGHDR, CDR2 SFDVKD. In DNA form, the CDR3 reads TGTGCCACCAGTGATCCTCGGACAGGGCCCAATCAGCCCCAGCATTTT. Translation: CATSDPRTGPNQPQHF.

The chain recombines TRBV11-2 with TRBJ1-1, with D perhaps TRBD1 (5 bases). V dropped 2 bases and J dropped 1 base, with 5 bases sitting between them. The germline V gene encodes CDR1 SGHAT and CDR2 FQNNGV. The length of the CDR3 is 13 residues. The CDR3 nucleotides read TGTGCCAGCAGCTTACAGGGGAACACTGAAGCTTTCTTT. It yields the protein CASSLQGNTEAFF.

The rearrangement joins TRBV30 to TRBJ1-2, with TRBD1 as a possible D gene (5 bases). Deletions cut 0 bases from V and 3 bases from J, with 11 bases between. In germline, CDR1 is GTSNPN, CDR2 SVGIG (reference sequence). The length of the CDR3 is 14 residues. The CDR3 nucleotides are TGTGCCTGGAGTGTACGAGACAGTTACTATGGCTACACCTTC. Its protein product is CAWSVRDSYYGYTF.

The chain recombines TRBV7-6 with TRBJ2-2; 9 bases are shared with TRBD2. The V and J ends lost 4 bases and 6 bases, in that order; junction bases with no gene match: 12. Per germline, CDR1 SGHVS and CDR2 FNYEAQ. The length of the CDR3 is 17 residues. As DNA, the CDR3 is TGTGCCAGCAGCTACTTGGGCATGGCGGGGGGGGCCGGGGAGCTGTTTTTT. It is translated as CASSYLGMAGGAGELFF.

The rearrangement joins TRBV5-1 to TRBJ2-7; D might be TRBD2 (5 bases). V dropped 6 bases and J dropped 4 bases, with 20 bases sitting between them. CDR3 size: 15 residues. The germline V gene encodes CDR1 SGHRS and CDR2 YFSETQ. The CDR3 loop is CASNHPRGEVYEQYF. The CDR3 DNA reads as TGCGCCAGCAACCATCCCCGGGGAGAGGTTTACGAGCAGTACTTC. Based on the CDR3 plus reference TRBV5-1 and TRBJ2-7, the full variable domain is KAGVTQTPRYLIKTRGQQVTLSCSPISGHRSVSWYQQTPGQGLQFLFEYFSETQRNKGNFPGRFSGRQFSNSRSEMNVSTLELGDSALYLCASNHPRGEVYEQYFGPGTRLTVT.

The V call is TRBV7-2, the J call TRBJ2-7; 11 nucleotides agree with TRBD1. Germline lookup yields CDR1 SGHTA and CDR2 FQGNSA. The CDR3 is made up of 14 amino acids. Trimming removed 5 bases from V and 4 bases from J; junction bases left unmatched: 4. In nucleotides, the CDR3 is TGTGCCAGCAGCACCGGACAGGGGGCATACGAGCAGTACTTC. Amino acids: CASSTGQGAYEQYF.

The chain couples TRBV28 to TRBJ1-1; D gene ambiguous. The CDR3 consists of 12 residues. Germline CDR1 and CDR2: MDHEN and SYDVKM. V lost 3 bases, J lost 1 base, and 3 bases lay in between. The CDR3 loop reads CASSFRNTEAFF. CDR3 nucleotide sequence: TGTGCCAGCAGTTTCCGGAACACTGAAGCTTTCTTT.

The rearrangement links TRBV7-8 to TRBJ1-5; 9 nucleotides line up with TRBD1. With V trimmed by 0 bases and J by 3 bases, 3 bases remained unmatched. CDR3 length: 16 amino acids. The germline V gene has CDR1 SGHVS and CDR2 FQNEAQ. CDR3 sequence reads: CASSLAGTGLNQPQHF. CDR3 DNA: TGTGCCAGCAGCTTAGCTGGGACAGGGCTCAATCAGCCCCAGCATTTT.

The chain carries TRBV4-2 and TRBJ2-1; D perhaps matches TRBD1 (6 bases). Germline V gene sequence: CDR1 LGHNA, CDR2 YNFKEQ. Deletions cut 4 bases from V and 0 bases from J, with 13 bases between. The CDR3 sequence is 16 residues long. The CDR3 DNA reads as TGTGCCAGCAGCCCGCGAAGGGGGAGCTCCTACAATGAGCAGTTCTTC. It encodes CASSPRRGSSYNEQFF.

This sequence joins TRBV15 and TRBJ2-3; tentatively, D is TRBD2 (6 bases). Trimming stripped 5 bases from V and 1 base from J, with 7 bases between. The CDR3 runs 13 residues. The germline V gene encodes CDR1 LNHNV and CDR2 YYDKDF (reference sequence). CDR3 residues: CATSSGGTDTQYF. For the CDR3, the DNA is TGTGCCACCAGCTCGGGAGGCACAGATACGCAGTATTTT.

The chain combines TRBV2 with TRBJ2-4, with 8 bases identical to TRBD2. V lost 7 bases, J lost 4 bases, and 9 bases stayed unmatched. This CDR3 has 15 amino acids. The V gene's germline CDR1 is SNHLY and CDR2 FYNNEI. This chain's CDR3 is CASKASGREKNIQYF. CDR3 nucleotides: TGTGCCAGCAAGGCCAGCGGGAGAGAGAAAAACATTCAGTACTTC.

The chain carries TRBV2 and TRBJ1-6, with 9 bases identical to TRBD1. CDR3 length: 16 residues. The V and J ends lost 5 bases and 5 bases, in that order; junction bases with no gene match: 7. Germline V gene lookup returns CDR1 SNHLY and CDR2 FYNNEI. The CDR3 loop is CASSKDRGVNNSPLHF. CDR3 DNA sequence: TGTGCCAGCAGTAAGGACAGGGGCGTAAATAATTCACCCCTCCACTTT.

This clone has just a few counts. The rearrangement joins TRBV12-2 to TRBJ2-2; no DNA check was done on the table's D call, TRBD2. TRBV12-2 is described as a pseudogene. This CDR3 has 20 residues. The CDR3 here is CASRLAHRLAGGPNTGELFF. The DNA of the CDR3 is TGTGCAAGTCGCTTAGCCCACCGACTAGCGGGAGGGCCGAACACCGGGGAGCTGTTTTTT.

V gene TRBV13 combines with J gene TRBJ2-7; TRBD2 agrees at 12 bases. Germline V gene sequence: CDR1 PRHDT, CDR2 FYEKMQ (reference sequence). This CDR3 is 18 amino acids long. V gave up 5 bases and J gave up 0 bases; unmatched junction bases: 11. DNA of the CDR3: TGTGCCAGCAGCACTAGCGGACTAGCGGGACAGAGCTCCTACGAGCAGTACTTC. It is translated as CASSTSGLAGQSSYEQYF.

V is TRBV4-1 and J is TRBJ1-3; D possibly corresponds to TRBD1 (6 bases). CDR3 size: 16 residues. Germline CDR1 MGHRA, CDR2 YSYEKL. V lost 3 bases and J lost 0, with 12 bases in between. CDR3 sequence reads: CASSHTRGSSGNTIYF. CDR3 bases: TGCGCCAGCAGCCACACTAGGGGGAGCTCTGGAAACACCATATATTTT.

The chain couples TRBV19 to TRBJ1-2; a possible D gene is TRBD1 (6 bases). V gave up 5 bases and J gave up 7 bases, with 17 bases separating them. CDR1 and CDR2 from the germline V gene are LNHDA and SQIVND (reference sequence). The CDR3 is made up of 14 amino acids. The CDR3 is CASSWDTGVGGYTF. CDR3 nucleotides: TGTGCCAGTAGTTGGGACACTGGTGTAGGTGGCTACACCTTC.

The gene calls are TRBV3-1 (or the pseudogene TRBV3-2) and TRBJ1-1; D is undetermined. V was trimmed by 6 bases and J by 1 base, leaving 12 bases between them. CDR1 and CDR2 (germline): LGHDT, YNNKEL (reference sequence). The CDR3 length is 14 residues. The CDR3 region is CASSEAAQNTEAFF. The CDR3, as DNA: TGTGCCAGCAGTGAGGCCGCCCAGAACACTGAAGCTTTCTTT.

The rearrangement links TRBV5-1 to TRBJ2-1; TRBD2 aligns across 7 bases. The CDR3 sequence is 13 residues long. The germline V gene encodes CDR1 SGHRS and CDR2 YFSETQ. The V gene end was trimmed by 2 bases and the J gene end by 10 bases; junction bases not matched to a gene: 6. CDR3 in amino acids: CASSFLREVEQFF. CDR3 coding DNA: TGCGCCAGCAGCTTTTTACGGGAGGTAGAGCAGTTCTTC.

The chain is built from TRBV5-6 and TRBJ1-3, with TRBD1 matching 7 bases. Germline loops: CDR1 SGHDT, CDR2 YYEEEE. Trimming at V came to 4 bases and at J to 3 bases, leaving 1 base not matched to a gene. CDR3 size: 13 residues. CDR3 sequence reads: CASSQGVGNTIYF. CDR3 coding DNA: TGTGCCAGCAGCCAGGGGGTTGGAAACACCATATATTTT. Combining the CDR3 with reference TRBV5-6 and TRBJ1-3 gives the whole variable domain DAGVTQSPTHLIKTRGQQVTLRCSPKSGHDTVSWYQQALGQGPQFIFQYYEEEERQRGNFPDRFSGHQFPNYSSELNVNALLLGDSALYLCASSQGVGNTIYFGEGSWLTVV.

This chain links TRBV18 with TRBJ2-2, with TRBD1 identical over 8 bases. This CDR3 has 15 residues. The V and J ends lost 3 bases and 4 bases, in that order; junction bases with no gene match: 4. Per the germline V gene, CDR1 is KGHSH and CDR2 is LQKENI. For the CDR3, the DNA is TGTGCCAGCTCACCGCAGGGGGCCGGCACCGGGGAGCTGTTTTTT. Protein: CASSPQGAGTGELFF.

V is TRBV2 and J is TRBJ1-6, with D perhaps TRBD1 (5 bases). This CDR3 comprises 14 residues. The V end was cut by 8 bases, the J end by 7 bases, with 15 bases between. Germline lookup yields CDR1 SNHLY and CDR2 FYNNEI. The CDR3 protein is CASSYGRANSPLHF. DNA for the CDR3: TGTGCCAGCTCTTACGGCAGGGCAAATTCACCCCTCCACTTT.

The chain links TRBV5-3 to TRBJ2-1, with TRBD2 identical over 13 bases. TRBV5-3 qualifies as an ORF whose function is uncertain. The CDR3 totals 15 residues. Losses at the gene ends were 0 bases for V and 6 bases for J; bases not matched to a gene: 0. CDR3 bases: TGTGCCAGAAGCTTGGGACTAGCGGGGGGCAATGAGCAGTTCTTC. This sequence encodes CARSLGLAGGNEQFF.

This chain links TRBV5-6 with TRBJ2-2; no clear D. Germline V gene data show CDR1 as SGHDT and CDR2 as YYEEEE. The CDR3 is 12 residues long. Trimming shortened V by 4 bases and J by 2 bases, and 3 bases separated the two germline ends. The CDR3 loop reads CASSQNTGELFF. CDR3 DNA sequence: TGTGCCAGCAGCCAAAACACCGGGGAGCTGTTTTTT.

The V call is TRBV5-4, the J call TRBJ1-2; TRBD1 aligns across 7 bases. This CDR3 has 14 residues. The ends lost 1 base at V and 4 bases at J; junction bases unmatched: 4. Germline CDR1 and CDR2: SGHNT and YYREEE (reference sequence). The CDR3 DNA reads TGTGCCAGCAGCTTGCCGCGGACAGGCTATGGCTACACCTTC. Amino acids: CASSLPRTGYGYTF.